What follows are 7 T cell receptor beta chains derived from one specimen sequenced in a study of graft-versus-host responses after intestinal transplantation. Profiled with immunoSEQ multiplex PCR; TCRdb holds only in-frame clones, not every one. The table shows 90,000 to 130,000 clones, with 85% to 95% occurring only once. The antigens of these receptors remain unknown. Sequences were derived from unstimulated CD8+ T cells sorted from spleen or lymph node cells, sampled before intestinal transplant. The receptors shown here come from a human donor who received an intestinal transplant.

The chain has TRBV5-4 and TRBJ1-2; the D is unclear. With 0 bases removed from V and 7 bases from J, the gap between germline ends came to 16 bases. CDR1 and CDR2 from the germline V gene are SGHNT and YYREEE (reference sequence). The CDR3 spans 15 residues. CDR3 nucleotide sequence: TGTGCCAGCAGCTTGGGAGCGGCAGGAGTGCTTGGCTACACCTTC. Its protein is CASSLGAAGVLGYTF. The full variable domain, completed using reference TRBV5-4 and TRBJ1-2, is ETGVTQSPTHLIKTRGQQVTLRCSSQSGHNTVSWYQQALGQGPQFIFQYYREEENGRGNFPPRFSGLQFPNYSSELNVNALELDDSALYLCASSLGAAGVLGYTFGSGTRLTVV.

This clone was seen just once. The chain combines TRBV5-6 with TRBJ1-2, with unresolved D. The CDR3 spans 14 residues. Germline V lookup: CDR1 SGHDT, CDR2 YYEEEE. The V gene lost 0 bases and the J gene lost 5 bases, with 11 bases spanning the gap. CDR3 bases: TGTGCCAGCAGCTTGGGGCACTCGCGGTATGGCTACACCTTC. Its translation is CASSLGHSRYGYTF.

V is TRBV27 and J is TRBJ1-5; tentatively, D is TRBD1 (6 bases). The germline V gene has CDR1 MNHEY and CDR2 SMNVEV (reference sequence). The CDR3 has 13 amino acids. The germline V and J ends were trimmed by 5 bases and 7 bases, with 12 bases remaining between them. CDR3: CASSRGSRQPQHF. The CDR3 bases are TGTGCCAGCAGTAGGGGGAGCAGGCAGCCCCAGCATTTT.

The CDR3 DNA sequence: TGTGCCAGCAGCTTCGGGGTAAGCTCCTACGAGCAGTACTTC. It codes for CASSFGVSSYEQYF. The J gene is TRBJ2-7, the V gene TRBV7-9; D might be TRBD2 (5 bases). With 3 bases removed from V and 0 bases from J, the gap between germline ends came to 9 bases. Germline lookup yields CDR1 SEHNR and CDR2 FQNEAQ (reference sequence). This CDR3 is built from 14 residues.

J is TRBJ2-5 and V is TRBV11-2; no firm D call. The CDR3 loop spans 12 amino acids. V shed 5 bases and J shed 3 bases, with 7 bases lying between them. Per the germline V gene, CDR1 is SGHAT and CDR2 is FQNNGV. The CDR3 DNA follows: TGTGCCAGCAGCGGAACGAAAGAGACCCAGTACTTC. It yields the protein CASSGTKETQYF.

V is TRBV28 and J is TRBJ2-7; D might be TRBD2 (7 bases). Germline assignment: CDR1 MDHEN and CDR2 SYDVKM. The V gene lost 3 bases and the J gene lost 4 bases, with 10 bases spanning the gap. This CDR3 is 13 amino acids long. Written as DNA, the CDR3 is TGTGCCAGCAGTTTGCGGGGGCCTTACGAGCAGTACTTC. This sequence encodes CASSLRGPYEQYF.

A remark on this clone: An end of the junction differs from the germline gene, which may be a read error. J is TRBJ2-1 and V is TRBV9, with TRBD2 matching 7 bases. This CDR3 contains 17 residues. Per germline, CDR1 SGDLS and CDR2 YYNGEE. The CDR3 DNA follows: TGTGCCAGCAGCCCACTCGGCGGGAGTGACCCTTACAATGAACAGTTCTTC. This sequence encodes CASSPLGGSDPYNEQFF.